This T cell receptor (beta chain) was recorded in a study of blood T cell repertoires in COVID-19. Study as a whole: Some COVID-19 samples were acute and others convalescent; all came from the United States, Italy and Spain. Nucleic acid was either cDNA or gDNA, and it came from T cells, B-cell-depleted T cells, or PBMCs.

This CDR3 is 15 amino acids long. Germline lookup yields CDR1 SGHTA and CDR2 FQGNSA. V lost 5 bases to trimming and J lost 0 bases; unmatched junction nucleotides: 6. In the original analysis: The assay estimated nucleated cells by amplifying reference gene primers. TCRdb keeps only in-frame clones here, not all; method: immunoSEQ multiplex PCR. V and J calls and clone size come straight from that table; D and trimming were deduced from the DNA. The sample records 150,000 to 200,000 clones, roughly 80% being singletons. The V call is TRBV7-2, the J call TRBJ2-7; the match to TRBD2 covers 8 bases. Sequencing input: peripheral blood. This TCR derives from a man between 60 and 70 years old with active or convalescent COVID-19. DNA for the CDR3: TGTGCCAGCAGCCCACGCGGGGGGCTCTCCTACGAGCAGTACTTC. This sequence encodes CASSPRGGLSYEQYF.